The present TCR beta chain was sequenced within a study of blood T cell repertoires in COVID-19. For the study at large: Samples taken during acute and convalescent COVID-19 were collected in the United States, Italy and Spain. From T cells, B-cell-depleted T cells, or PBMCs came the material, which was cDNA or gDNA.

J lost 5 bases, V lost 6 bases, and 9 bases had no gene match. Germline-derived CDR1 and CDR2 are LGHDT and YNNKEL (reference sequence). The length of the CDR3 is 15 residues. The repertoire was sequenced with immunoSEQ multiplex PCR; TCRdb's copy has only in-frame clones and lacks some. Among some 300,000 clones listed, 80% to 90% were seen once. Enrolment of Seattle patients took place during active infection, and they were followed longitudinally. The clonotype originates from a woman aged 65 to 85 with COVID-19, enrolled during active disease. The gene calls are TRBV3-1 (or the pseudogene TRBV3-2) and TRBJ2-5; the match to TRBD2 covers 10 bases. The specimen was peripheral blood. The CDR3 reads CASRKGLSGGETQYF. CDR3 DNA: TGTGCCAGCAGAAAGGGACTTAGCGGGGGGGAGACCCAGTACTTC.